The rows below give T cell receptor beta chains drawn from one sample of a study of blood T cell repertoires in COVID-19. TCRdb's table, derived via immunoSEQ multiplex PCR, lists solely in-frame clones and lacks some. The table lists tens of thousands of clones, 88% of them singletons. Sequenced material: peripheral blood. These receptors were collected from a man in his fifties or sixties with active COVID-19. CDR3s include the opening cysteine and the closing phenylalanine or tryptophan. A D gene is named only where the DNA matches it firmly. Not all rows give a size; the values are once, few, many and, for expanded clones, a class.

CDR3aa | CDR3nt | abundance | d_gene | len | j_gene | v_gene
CAWSWSALDEQYF | TGTGCCTGGAGCTGGAGCGCTCTAGACGAGCAGTACTTC | NA | NA | 13 | TRBJ2-7 | TRBV30
CASSPRQGVEDTEAFF | TGTGCCAGCAGCCCCCGGCAGGGGGTGGAGGACACTGAAGCTTTCTTT | NA | TRBD1 | 16 | TRBJ1-1 | TRBV7-9
CASSFRDGGTEAFF | TGTGCCAGCAGCTTCCGAGACGGGGGCACTGAAGCTTTCTTT | NA | NA | 14 | TRBJ1-1 | TRBV7-2
CASSATGVGNTIYF | TGTGCCAGCAGCGCGACAGGGGTCGGAAACACCATATATTTT | NA | TRBD1 | 14 | TRBJ1-3 | TRBV5-4
CASSIDEVEAFF | TGTGCCAGTAGTATAGATGAGGTAGAAGCTTTCTTT | few | NA | 12 | TRBJ1-1 | TRBV19
CASSLRQGPNEKLFF | TGTGCCAGCAGCTTGAGACAGGGCCCTAATGAAAAACTGTTTTTT | NA | TRBD1 | 15 | TRBJ1-4 | TRBV5-8
CASSYGESYEQYF | TGTGCCAGCAGCTACGGGGAGTCCTACGAGCAGTACTTC | NA | NA | 13 | TRBJ2-7 | TRBV11-3
CATSDTTGSSYNEQFF | TGTGCCACCAGTGACACGACAGGGAGCTCCTACAATGAGCAGTTCTTC | NA | TRBD1 | 16 | TRBJ2-1 | TRBV24-1
CASSNGQEQFF | TGTGCCAGCAGTAACGGACAGGAGCAGTTCTTC | NA | NA | 11 | TRBJ2-1 | TRBV25-1
CASRLTGGDQPQHF | TGTGCCAGCAGGTTGACAGGGGGCGATCAGCCCCAGCATTTT | few | TRBD1 | 14 | TRBJ1-5 | TRBV6-5
CASSEFDRATQHF | TGTGCCAGCAGCGAATTCGACAGGGCGACCCAGCATTTT | NA | TRBD1 | 13 | TRBJ1-5 | TRBV12-3/TRBV12-4
CASSRQGSAYEQYF | TGTGCCAGCAGCCGCCAGGGGAGCGCCTACGAGCAGTACTTC | NA | NA | 14 | TRBJ2-7 | TRBV6-5
CASSSPGLPNEKLFF | TGTGCCAGCAGCTCCCCAGGTCTCCCTAATGAAAAACTGTTTTTT | NA | NA | 15 | TRBJ1-4 | TRBV11-2
CASSFRDRSSYEQYF | TGTGCCAGCAGCTTCCGGGACAGGAGCTCCTACGAGCAGTACTTC | NA | TRBD1 | 15 | TRBJ2-7 | TRBV11-2
CASSHAGDGYTF | TGTGCCAGCAGTCACGCAGGGGACGGCTACACCTTC | NA | NA | 12 | TRBJ1-2 | TRBV12-3/TRBV12-4
CASSLSLDSFYQNTGELFF | TGTGCCAGCAGCTTAAGCCTGGACAGCTTCTATCAGAACACCGGGGAGCTGTTTTTT | NA | NA | 19 | TRBJ2-2 | TRBV7-3
CASSWTGVPNYGYTF | TGTGCCAGCAGCTGGACAGGGGTGCCTAACTATGGCTACACCTTC | NA | TRBD1 | 15 | TRBJ1-2 | TRBV6-4
CASSLDRGRETQYF | TGTGCCAGCAGCTTGGACAGGGGGCGAGAGACCCAGTACTTC | NA | TRBD1 | 14 | TRBJ2-5 | TRBV5-4
CASVRQGENEQFF | TGTGCCAGCGTCAGACAGGGGGAGAATGAGCAGTTCTTC | once | TRBD1 | 13 | TRBJ2-1 | TRBV6-5
CASRRAGQTSGNTIYF | TGTGCCAGCAGACGCGCCGGACAGACTTCTGGAAACACCATATATTTT | NA | NA | 16 | TRBJ1-3 | TRBV11-2
CASRGDRVNTEAFF | TGTGCCAGTAGAGGGGACAGGGTGAACACTGAAGCTTTCTTT | NA | TRBD1 | 14 | TRBJ1-1 | TRBV19
CASSPPGTRSYGYTF | TGTGCCAGCAGTCCACCCGGGACAAGAAGCTATGGCTACACCTTC | NA | NA | 15 | TRBJ1-2 | TRBV6-5
CASSSLTGGVNSPLHF | TGCGCCAGCAGCTCCTTGACAGGGGGCGTTAATTCACCCCTCCACTTT | NA | TRBD1 | 16 | TRBJ1-6 | TRBV5-1
CASSSAGSGTGELFF | TGTGCCAGCAGTTCTGCAGGGTCGGGCACCGGGGAGCTGTTTTTT | NA | NA | 15 | TRBJ2-2 | TRBV28
CATSREAGSKFF | TGTGCCACCAGCAGAGAGGCGGGGAGCAAGTTCTTC | NA | NA | 12 | TRBJ2-1 | TRBV15
CAWSVQVVSEAFF | TGTGCCTGGAGTGTACAGGTCGTCTCTGAAGCTTTCTTT | once | NA | 13 | TRBJ1-1 | TRBV30
CSVVPQGFGANVLTF | TGCAGCGTTGTCCCGCAGGGGTTTGGCGCCAACGTCCTGACTTTC | NA | NA | 15 | TRBJ2-6 | TRBV29-1
CASSYLGGYYEQYF | TGTGCCAGCAGTTACCTCGGAGGGTACTACGAGCAGTACTTC | NA | NA | 14 | TRBJ2-7 | TRBV6-2/TRBV6-3
CASSSTRQGGYGYTF | TGTGCCAGCAGTTCCACCCGACAGGGGGGCTATGGCTACACCTTC | NA | TRBD1 | 15 | TRBJ1-2 | TRBV27
CASSSTGETGELFF | TGTGCCAGCAGTTCGACAGGGGAGACCGGGGAGCTGTTTTTT | NA | TRBD1 | 14 | TRBJ2-2 | TRBV6-6
CASSPVEGEAFF | TGTGCCAGCTCACCAGTGGAGGGTGAAGCTTTCTTT | NA | NA | 12 | TRBJ1-1 | TRBV18
CASLQGGGYTF | TGTGCCAGTCTCCAGGGGGGCGGCTACACCTTC | NA | TRBD1 | 11 | TRBJ1-2 | TRBV28
CSARAYNEQFF | TGCAGTGCTAGGGCTTACAATGAGCAGTTCTTC | NA | NA | 11 | TRBJ2-1 | TRBV20-1
CASSLEQGAYQPQHF | TGTGCCAGCAGCTTAGAACAGGGAGCCTACCAGCCCCAGCATTTT | NA | NA | 15 | TRBJ1-5 | TRBV7-2
CAISDYTDEQYF | TGTGCCATCAGTGACTATACGGACGAGCAGTACTTC | NA | NA | 12 | TRBJ2-7 | TRBV10-3
CASSLAAGRSNQPQHF | TGTGCCAGCAGCTTAGCGGCAGGGCGCAGCAATCAGCCCCAGCATTTT | NA | NA | 16 | TRBJ1-5 | TRBV7-9
CASSFRETDTQYF | TGTGCCAGCAGCTTCCGGGAGACCGATACGCAGTATTTT | NA | NA | 13 | TRBJ2-3 | TRBV7-2
CASSVRGLETQYF | TGCGCCAGCAGCGTCCGCGGGCTAGAGACCCAGTACTTC | NA | NA | 13 | TRBJ2-5 | TRBV5-1
CASSGQGQGKRGSGNTIYF | TGTGCCAGCAGCGGTCAAGGACAGGGGAAGAGGGGATCTGGAAACACCATATATTTT | NA | TRBD1 | 19 | TRBJ1-3 | TRBV9
CASSRLLSSTDTQYF | TGCGCCAGCAGCAGACTGCTATCTAGCACAGATACGCAGTATTTT | NA | NA | 15 | TRBJ2-3 | TRBV4-3
CASSLGSRYGYTF | TGTGCCAGCAGCCTCGGGAGCCGCTATGGCTACACCTTC | NA | NA | 13 | TRBJ1-2 | TRBV3-1/TRBV3-2
CASSLDFSYEQYF | TGTGCCAGCAGCTTAGACTTCTCCTACGAGCAGTACTTC | NA | NA | 13 | TRBJ2-7 | TRBV7-2
CASSLWGEVGYTF | TGTGCCAGCAGTTTATGGGGAGAGGTTGGCTACACCTTC | once | NA | 13 | TRBJ1-2 | TRBV28
CASSQYRVHTDTQYF | TGTGCCAGCAGCCAATACAGGGTTCACACAGATACGCAGTATTTT | NA | NA | 15 | TRBJ2-3 | TRBV9
CASSTRQPPGYEQYF | TGTGCCAGTAGTACCCGACAGCCGCCTGGCTACGAGCAGTACTTC | NA | NA | 15 | TRBJ2-7 | TRBV19
CASSLAGGPVDTQYF | TGTGCCAGCAGCTTAGCGGGAGGGCCGGTAGATACGCAGTATTTT | NA | TRBD2 | 15 | TRBJ2-3 | TRBV7-2